The T cell receptor (beta chain) described here comes from a study of shared clonotypes between healthy human individuals. Trimming took off 2 bases at V and 1 base at J, with 14 bases between the two ends. CDR3 length equals 16 residues. The germline CDR1 and CDR2 sequences are SGHTS and YDEGEE. Approximately 220 ng DNA, 30,000 to 35,000 T cell genomes, went into each sorted-subset replicate PCR. Some clones are missing from TCRdb's copy, which holds only in-frame ones; the method was immunoSEQ multiplex PCR. The table lists about 2.4 million clones, around nine tenths of them singletons. Sequencing was carried out using naive CD4+ T cells sorted from blood. Stated subset: CD45RA+ positively selected. V is TRBV5-8 and J is TRBJ2-3; maybe TRBD1 (7 bases). The receptor comes from a man younger than 30 in good health. As DNA, the CDR3 is TGTGCCAGCAGCTTTCAGGGGGGTATCGGCACAGATACGCAGTATTTT. It specifies CASSFQGGIGTDTQYF.